Listed here are 18 T cell receptor beta chains from one sample, sequenced in a study of vaccination and CD4 T cells after COVID-19. Sequence data for DNA of cultured CD4+ T cells were generated by the Oncomine TCR Beta short-read assay. TCRdb independently ran MiXCR on the PCR reads; one entry per CDR3 protein. The repertoire has approximately 21,000 distinct CDR3 sequences, 55% to 70% of them found once; the top ten carry more than 8.5%. Treatment described: roughly 10-day PBMC culture with coronavirus spike peptide pools or control peptides (ViraFEST assay). These receptors' antigens are unknown. The material sequenced was CD4+ T cells from blood, cultured in vitro, taken after SARS-CoV-2 vaccination. The receptors stem from a human donor who had recovered from COVID-19.

The rearrangement uses TRBV9 and TRBJ2-1; TRBD2 aligns across 9 bases. Per germline, CDR1 SGDLS and CDR2 YYNGEE. The CDR3 runs 16 residues. V lost 4 bases, J lost 2 bases, and 7 bases stayed unmatched. CDR3 sequence (DNA): TGTGCCAGCAGCTCAGCTAGCGGGATTACCTACAATGAGCAGTTCTTC. This encodes CASSSASGITYNEQFF.

The chain uses TRBV7-9 and TRBJ1-1; no clear D gene. The CDR3 contains 14 residues. Germline V lookup: CDR1 SEHNR, CDR2 FQNEAQ (reference sequence). V lost 5 bases and J lost 1, with 11 bases in between. The CDR3 reads CASSESVGNTEAFF. The CDR3 DNA sequence: TGTGCCAGCAGCGAGTCGGTGGGGAACACTGAAGCTTTCTTT.

The sample holds one count of this clonotype. Here the CDR3 reads CASSEGTSLYGYTF. The CDR3 DNA follows: TGTGCCAGCAGTGAAGGGACCTCCCTCTATGGCTACACCTTC. This sequence joins TRBV6-1 and TRBJ1-2; D remains unclear. V lost 1 base to trimming and J lost 4 bases, with 10 bases between them. The CDR3 is 14 amino acids. CDR1 is MNHNS and CDR2 is SASEGT in the germline V gene.

This clonotype was found once. This sequence joins TRBV6-1 and TRBJ1-1; perhaps TRBD1 as D (5 bases). Germline V gene data show CDR1 as MNHNS and CDR2 as SASEGT. The CDR3 has 13 residues. V lost 4 bases to trimming and J lost 6 bases, with 12 bases between them. CDR3 amino acids: CASSARQYAEAFF. For the CDR3, the DNA is TGTGCCAGCAGTGCCCGACAGTACGCTGAAGCTTTCTTT.

This chain links TRBV5-1 with TRBJ2-7; 12 bases agree with TRBD1. V shed 4 bases and J 0 bases; nucleotides not matched to a gene: 5. This CDR3 is 16 amino acids long. CDR1 is SGHRS and CDR2 is YFSETQ in the germline V gene. Here the CDR3 reads CASSAGTGGPSYEQYF. The CDR3 DNA reads TGCGCCAGCAGCGCGGGGACAGGGGGCCCCTCCTACGAGCAGTACTTC.

The genes are TRBV7-2 and TRBJ2-1; D gene uncertain. The CDR3 has 15 amino acids. Germline V gene data show CDR1 as SGHTA and CDR2 as FQGNSA. V lost 0 bases to trimming and J lost 7 bases, with 13 bases between them. As DNA, the CDR3 is TGTGCCAGCAGCTTAGCGGCCCTAATACTAAATGAGCAGTTCTTC. This translates into CASSLAALILNEQFF. The whole variable domain, remainder taken from reference TRBV7-2 and TRBJ2-1, is GAGVSQSPSNKVTEKGKDVELRCDPISGHTALYWYRQSLGQGLEFLIYFQGNSAPDKSGLPSDRFSAERTGGSVSTLTIQRTQQEDSAVYLCASSLAALILNEQFFGPGTRLTVL.

This clonotype was counted a few times. The chain recombines TRBV2 with TRBJ1-2, with 8 nucleotides matching TRBD1. V was pared by 5 bases and J by 7 bases, with 6 bases of the junction left unmatched. CDR1 is SNHLY, CDR2 FYNNEI, per germline. CDR3 length: 13 residues. This CDR3 is CASSPRTGSGYTF. The CDR3 DNA is TGTGCCAGCAGTCCTCGGACAGGGAGTGGCTACACCTTC.

The chain uses TRBV7-2 and TRBJ2-1; possible D gene TRBD1, 6 bases. CDR3 size: 15 residues. V shed 5 bases and J shed 0 bases, with 11 bases lying between them. Looked up from germline, CDR1 is SGHTA and CDR2 is FQGNSA. Written as DNA, the CDR3 is TGTGCCAGCAGCCCTCGGGACAACTCCTACAATGAGCAGTTCTTC. Protein sequence: CASSPRDNSYNEQFF.

This chain links TRBV6-5 with TRBJ1-3; 9 nucleotides line up with TRBD1. With 2 bases clipped from V and 2 bases from J, the junction kept 7 bases outside the gene matches. Germline V gene sequence: CDR1 MNHEY, CDR2 SVGAGI. The CDR3 covers 17 residues. CDR3 nucleotides: TGTGCCAGCAGTTACCCGTCCCGGGACAGGGCTGGAAACACCATATATTTT. Its protein product is CASSYPSRDRAGNTIYF.

This sequence joins TRBV28 and TRBJ1-5; 8 nucleotides agree with TRBD1. Germline-derived CDR1 and CDR2 are MDHEN and SYDVKM. This CDR3 has 17 amino acids. Trimming cost V 4 bases and J 7 bases; bases outside gene matches: 15. DNA of the CDR3: TGTGCCAGCAGTTCAACAGGGGGTAGAGTCTATCAGCAGCCCCAGCATTTT. Translating gives CASSSTGGRVYQQPQHF.

This clonotype was recorded a few times. The gene calls are TRBV6-1 and TRBJ2-1; D tentatively reads TRBD1 or TRBD2 (6 bases each). The CDR3 is 15 amino acids. Germline V lookup: CDR1 MNHNS, CDR2 SASEGT. V lost 5 bases, J lost 0 bases, and 11 bases lay in between. CDR3 residues: CASSPSGASYNEQFF. CDR3 nucleotide sequence: TGTGCCAGCAGTCCATCGGGGGCCTCCTACAATGAGCAGTTCTTC.

The genes are TRBV6-2 or TRBV6-3 and TRBJ1-2; maybe TRBD1 (5 bases). The CDR3 length is 15 residues. V was cut by 2 bases and J by 8 bases, with 18 bases left in between. The germline V gene encodes CDR1 MNHEY and CDR2 SVGEGT. CDR3 sequence (DNA): TGTGCCAGCAGTTACCCCCTTCGGGGCTCTATCGGCTACACCTTC. It codes for CASSYPLRGSIGYTF.

Here the CDR3 DNA reads TGTGCCAGCAGTGACTCGGGACTAGCGGTACACAATGAGCAGTTCTTC. Encoded protein: CASSDSGLAVHNEQFF. The chain couples TRBV6-4 to TRBJ2-1, with TRBD2 matching over 11 bases. Trimming removed 0 bases from V and 5 bases from J; junction bases left unmatched: 3. Per the germline V gene, CDR1 is MRHNA and CDR2 is SNTAGT. This CDR3 has 16 residues.

This clonotype was seen a few times. The chain joins TRBV27 to TRBJ2-7, with TRBD1 matching over 7 bases. The germline V gene has CDR1 MNHEY and CDR2 SMNVEV (reference sequence). The CDR3 extends over 13 amino acids. The junction had 8 bases not matched to a gene; V was cut back by 9 bases and J by 3 bases. CDR3 region: CASRDSLFYEQYF. The CDR3 DNA is TGTGCCAGTCGGGACAGCCTTTTCTACGAGCAGTACTTC.

The V call is TRBV6-1, the J call TRBJ2-7; a weak D match, TRBD1 (6 bases). CDR1 is MNHNS and CDR2 is SASEGT in the germline V gene. The CDR3 is 12 amino acids. V gave up 11 bases and J gave up 1 base, with 12 bases separating them. The CDR3 loop is CASKGESYEQYF. The CDR3 DNA follows: TGTGCCTCAAAGGGGGAATCCTACGAGCAGTACTTC.

The chain has TRBV6-1 and TRBJ1-5; D ambiguous. Germline CDR1 reads MNHNS; CDR2 reads SASEGT. Trimming took off 4 bases at V and 3 bases at J, with 10 bases between the two ends. The CDR3 runs to 14 residues. CDR3 amino acids: CASSAHSSNQPQHF. The CDR3 DNA sequence: TGTGCCAGCAGTGCCCACAGTTCCAATCAGCCCCAGCATTTT.

The chain has TRBV4-2 and TRBJ2-7, with D tentatively TRBD2 (6 bases). V was trimmed by 0 bases and J by 7 bases, leaving 16 bases between them. The germline CDR1 and CDR2 sequences are LGHNA and YNFKEQ. CDR3 size: 15 residues. The CDR3 here is CASSQDWRAKGEQYF. The CDR3 nucleotides read TGTGCCAGCAGCCAAGACTGGAGGGCAAAGGGTGAGCAGTACTTC.

J is TRBJ1-1 and V is TRBV30; D gene uncertain. This CDR3 is 11 amino acids long. The V and J ends lost 2 bases and 4 bases respectively, with 5 bases between them. From germline, CDR1 is GTSNPN and CDR2 SVGIG (reference sequence). This CDR3 reads CAWSLSTEAFF. CDR3 DNA: TGTGCCTGGAGTTTAAGCACTGAAGCTTTCTTT.